These 26 T cell receptor beta chains came from one sample sequenced in a study of blood T cell repertoires in COVID-19. Profiling relied on immunoSEQ multiplex PCR, and the TCRdb table lists in-frame clones only, not all of them. The repertoire includes more than 300,000 clones, 80% to 90% of them detected once, and roughly 10% sits in the top ten. Sequencing was done on a sample of peripheral blood. All receptors come from a woman aged 25 to 39 with COVID-19, enrolled during active disease.

Only one count was recorded for this clone. This specimen includes other DNA sequences encoding the same CDR3. The chain carries TRBV28 and TRBJ2-7; TRBD1 aligns across 7 bases. Germline V gene lookup returns CDR1 MDHEN and CDR2 SYDVKM. V dropped 7 bases and J dropped 2; count of bases not matched to a gene: 5. This CDR3 has 13 residues. The CDR3, as DNA: TGTGCCAGCACAAGACAGGGTGCCTACGAGCAGTACTTC. Protein sequence: CASTRQGAYEQYF. Variable domain in full (rest from reference TRBV28 and TRBJ2-7): DVKVTQSSRYLVKRTGEKVFLECVQDMDHENMFWYRQDPGLGLRLIYFSYDVKMKEKGDIPEGYSVSREKKERFSLILESASTNQTSMYLCASTRQGAYEQYFGPGTRLTVT.

This clone was counted only a few times. This rearrangement joins TRBV7-2 to TRBJ2-7, with a weak D call TRBD2 (5 bases). Germline lookup yields CDR1 SGHTA and CDR2 FQGNSA. The germline V and J ends were trimmed by 4 bases and 4 bases, with 11 bases remaining between them. The length of the CDR3 is 13 residues. CDR3: CASSSTGRYEQYF. CDR3 DNA: TGTGCCAGCAGCTCGACTGGGAGATACGAGCAGTACTTC.

This sequence joins TRBV7-6 and TRBJ1-1; D gene uncertain. The germline V gene encodes CDR1 SGHVS and CDR2 FNYEAQ. Between the trimmed V and J ends, which lost 3 bases and 2 bases, there was a span of 10 bases. The length of the CDR3 is 14 residues. CDR3 region: CASSLGQVNTEAFF. CDR3 nucleotide sequence: TGTGCCAGCAGCTTGGGCCAGGTCAACACTGAAGCTTTCTTT.

CDR3 in DNA: TGCGCCAGCAGCTTCACAGGGTATGGCTACACCTTC. The encoded protein is CASSFTGYGYTF. The V gene is TRBV5-1, the J gene TRBJ1-2; D perhaps matches TRBD1 (6 bases). The CDR3 is made up of 12 amino acids. The germline gives CDR1 SGHRS, CDR2 YFSETQ. V lost 2 bases and J lost 5, with 7 bases in between. Complete variable domain (other parts from reference TRBV5-1 and TRBJ1-2): KAGVTQTPRYLIKTRGQQVTLSCSPISGHRSVSWYQQTPGQGLQFLFEYFSETQRNKGNFPGRFSGRQFSNSRSEMNVSTLELGDSALYLCASSFTGYGYTFGSGTRLTVV.

Only one count was recorded for this clone. The J gene is TRBJ2-1, the V gene TRBV24-1, with 8 bases lining up with TRBD1. CDR3 size: 15 residues. The V segment lost 5 bases and the J segment 6 bases; nucleotides outside the gene matches: 8. The germline CDR1 and CDR2 sequences are KGHDR and SFDVKD. CDR3 nucleotides: TGTGCCACCAGTGGGTGGAGCAGGGGGCGCAATGAGCAGTTCTTC. Translation: CATSGWSRGRNEQFF.

This chain links TRBV28 with TRBJ2-7; 10 nucleotides line up with TRBD1. V shed 6 bases, J shed 5 bases, and the junction held 4 bases outside the gene matches. The CDR3 has 13 amino acids. The germline V gene encodes CDR1 MDHEN and CDR2 SYDVKM. Here the CDR3 reads CASRTGGLDEQYF. CDR3 DNA sequence: TGTGCCAGCAGGACAGGGGGCCTCGACGAGCAGTACTTC.

This clone has only a few counts. Here the CDR3 DNA reads TGTGCCAGCAAATTACTAGCGGATGTCGGCACCGGGGAGCTGTTTTTT. Its protein is CASKLLADVGTGELFF. V usage is TRBV28 and J usage is TRBJ2-2; 8 nucleotides line up with TRBD2. Trimming took 7 bases from V and 4 from J; bases not matched to a gene: 11. The CDR3 runs to 16 residues. Per germline, CDR1 MDHEN and CDR2 SYDVKM.

V is TRBV27 and J is TRBJ2-7; TRBD2 matches 7 bases. Germline CDR1 reads MNHEY; CDR2 reads SMNVEV (reference sequence). After removal of 6 bases from V and 0 bases from J, the junction contained 5 bases not matched to a gene. The CDR3 consists of 14 residues. CDR3 coding DNA: TGTGCCAGCAGCCCGGGACTACGCTCCTACGAGCAGTACTTC. Protein sequence: CASSPGLRSYEQYF.

The genes are TRBV5-6 and TRBJ2-5, with D unresolved. Deletions cut 4 bases from V and 5 bases from J, with 12 bases between. This CDR3 has 13 amino acids. Germline V gene sequence: CDR1 SGHDT, CDR2 YYEEEE. CDR3 sequence (DNA): TGTGCCAGCAGCGACTCAGTTGGGGAGACCCAGTACTTC. This sequence encodes CASSDSVGETQYF.

In the case of this clone: The germline gene is not matched at one end of the junction; a read error may be the cause. The chain links TRBV3-1 (or the pseudogene TRBV3-2) to TRBJ2-1; 9 bases fit TRBD2. CDR3 length equals 16 residues. The germline CDR1 and CDR2 sequences are LGHDT and YNNKEL (reference sequence). DNA for the CDR3: TGTGCCAGCAGCCACCTTAGCGGGAGTGAGTACAGTGAGCAGTTCTTC. Translating it yields CASSHLSGSEYSEQFF.

The V gene is TRBV19, the J gene TRBJ2-1; 7 bases are shared with TRBD1. Germline trimming cut 1 base from V and 5 bases from J; bases unmatched to any gene: 2. Germline V gives CDR1 LNHDA, CDR2 SQIVND (reference sequence). This CDR3 contains 14 residues. The CDR3 is CASSIARGHNEQFF. CDR3 nucleotides: TGTGCCAGTAGTATAGCGAGGGGGCACAATGAGCAGTTCTTC.

The chain carries TRBV29-1 and TRBJ2-7; D gene ambiguous. Germline CDR1 and CDR2: SQVTM and ANQGSEA. The length of the CDR3 is 11 residues. The ends were cut back, 3 bases at V and 0 bases at J, with 3 bases in the middle. The CDR3 nucleotides read TGCAGCGTTGACATCTCCTACGAGCAGTACTTC. It translates to CSVDISYEQYF.

The chain couples TRBV19 to TRBJ2-7; 15 nucleotides align to TRBD2. The length of the CDR3 is 18 residues. The V segment lost 7 bases and the J segment 2 bases; nucleotides outside the gene matches: 12. Germline assignment: CDR1 LNHDA and CDR2 SQIVND (reference sequence). The chain's CDR3 is CASTPYPGLAGGAYEQYF. In DNA, the CDR3 is TGTGCCAGTACTCCCTATCCGGGACTAGCGGGGGGCGCCTACGAGCAGTACTTC.

This clone was seen just once. The chain is built from TRBV4-1 and TRBJ2-2, with 8 bases matching TRBD2. The CDR3 has 17 amino acids. Trimming at V came to 10 bases and at J to 5 bases, leaving 18 bases not matched to a gene. Per the germline V gene, CDR1 is MGHRA and CDR2 is YSYEKL. This chain's CDR3 is CATRPNTGGSVTGELFF. For the CDR3, the DNA is TGCGCCACCCGACCAAATACGGGAGGGTCGGTAACCGGGGAGCTGTTTTTT.

The chain uses TRBV19 and TRBJ2-2; 8 positions match TRBD2. Germline trimming cut 6 bases from V and 7 bases from J; bases unmatched to any gene: 7. The CDR3 is 14 residues long. Germline V gene data show CDR1 as LNHDA and CDR2 as SQIVND (reference sequence). The DNA for the CDR3 is TGTGCCAGTAGCCCCGGGACTAGAATCGGGGAGCTGTTTTTT. Its translation is CASSPGTRIGELFF.

There are a few counts of this clone. The chain uses TRBV11-2 and TRBJ2-1; D is perhaps TRBD2 (6 bases). CDR3 length equals 13 residues. V lost 8 bases and J 8 bases, leaving 16 bases between the germline ends. Germline assignment: CDR1 SGHAT and CDR2 FQNNGV. The CDR3 region is CASAETGVYEQFF. CDR3 sequence (DNA): TGTGCCAGCGCGGAAACGGGAGTATATGAGCAGTTCTTC.

This chain joins TRBV28 and TRBJ2-1; 15 nucleotides line up with TRBD2. V dropped 4 bases and J dropped 9; count of bases not matched to a gene: 4. This CDR3 is 15 amino acids long. Germline loops: CDR1 MDHEN, CDR2 SYDVKM. The CDR3 DNA follows: TGTGCCAGCAGTTGGACTAGCGGGAGGGGGGGTGAGCAGTTCTTC. It specifies CASSWTSGRGGEQFF. Supplemented by reference TRBV28 and TRBJ2-1, the full variable domain reads DVKVTQSSRYLVKRTGEKVFLECVQDMDHENMFWYRQDPGLGLRLIYFSYDVKMKEKGDIPEGYSVSREKKERFSLILESASTNQTSMYLCASSWTSGRGGEQFFGPGTRLTVL.

V and J are TRBV2 and TRBJ2-5, with 10 bases matching TRBD2. CDR3 length equals 16 residues. V lost 2 bases to trimming and J lost 2 bases; unmatched junction nucleotides: 5. CDR1 SNHLY and CDR2 FYNNEI come from the germline V gene. The CDR3 DNA is TGTGCCAGCAGTGAATTATCACTAGCGGGACAAGAGACCCAGTACTTC. Translating gives CASSELSLAGQETQYF. The full variable domain, its missing parts supplied by reference TRBV2 and TRBJ2-5, is EPEVTQTPSHQVTQMGQEVILRCVPISNHLYFYWYRQILGQKVEFLVSFYNNEISEKSEIFDDQFSVERPDGSNFTLKIRSTKLEDSAMYFCASSELSLAGQETQYFGPGTRLLVL.

The chain is built from TRBV15 and TRBJ2-7; D not resolved. Per the germline V gene, CDR1 is LNHNV and CDR2 is YYDKDF (reference sequence). The CDR3 is made up of 15 amino acids. Between the trimmed V and J ends, which lost 0 bases and 1 base, there was a span of 10 bases. This CDR3 is CATSRDLGTSYEQYF. CDR3 nucleotides: TGTGCCACCAGCAGAGATTTGGGCACTTCCTACGAGCAGTACTTC.

This sequence joins TRBV27 and TRBJ2-7, with D perhaps matching TRBD1 (6 bases). The CDR3 runs to 15 residues. V was cut by 5 bases and J by 3 bases, with 17 bases left in between. Per germline, CDR1 MNHEY and CDR2 SMNVEV (reference sequence). The DNA of the CDR3 is TGTGCCAGCAGTCTCCTAGGGACAAAATACTACGAGCAGTACTTC. Amino acids: CASSLLGTKYYEQYF.

This sequence joins TRBV24-1 and TRBJ2-7; possibly TRBD1 for D (6 bases). There are 15 residues in the CDR3. Trimming removed 0 bases from V and 4 bases from J, with 12 bases in between. Germline V gene sequence: CDR1 KGHDR, CDR2 SFDVKD. Here the CDR3 reads CATSDLRGGRYEQYF. CDR3 in DNA: TGTGCCACCAGTGATTTGCGAGGGGGTCGGTACGAGCAGTACTTC.

Comment on this clone: Other nucleotide sequences in the sample specify the same CDR3. This chain uses TRBV5-1 with TRBJ2-7, with 7 bases matching TRBD1. The CDR3 sequence is 14 residues long. Germline CDR1 SGHRS, CDR2 YFSETQ. V lost 0 bases and J lost 2; bases outside the gene matches: 2. CDR3 in DNA: TGCGCCAGCAGCTTGGGGACAGGACCCTACGAGCAGTACTTC. This encodes CASSLGTGPYEQYF.

V usage is TRBV9 and J usage is TRBJ2-5; D might be TRBD2 (5 bases). Trimming took off 3 bases at V and 2 bases at J, with 14 bases between the two ends. The CDR3 loop spans 15 amino acids. The germline V gene encodes CDR1 SGDLS and CDR2 YYNGEE. As DNA, the CDR3 is TGTGCCAGCAGCGGCTCTGGAGGCGTTCAAGAGACCCAGTACTTC. Encoded protein: CASSGSGGVQETQYF.

J is TRBJ2-1 and V is TRBV11-2; 11 nucleotides match TRBD2. The CDR3 has 18 residues. V lost 4 bases to trimming and J lost 3 bases; unmatched junction nucleotides: 11. CDR1 is SGHAT and CDR2 is FQNNGV in the germline V gene. In nucleotides, the CDR3 is TGTGCCAGCAGCTCGACTAGCGGGATGGGTTACGACTACAATGAGCAGTTCTTC. Amino acid sequence: CASSSTSGMGYDYNEQFF.

The chain uses TRBV4-3 and TRBJ1-1, with 8 nucleotides matching TRBD1. The ends lost 0 bases at V and 7 bases at J; junction bases unmatched: 4. Germline V gene lookup returns CDR1 LGHNA and CDR2 YSLEER. This CDR3 contains 14 residues. The CDR3: CASSQEDRESEAFF. As DNA, the CDR3 is TGCGCCAGCAGCCAAGAGGACAGGGAGAGTGAAGCTTTCTTT.

The chain is built from TRBV4-1 and TRBJ1-5; the D gene is possibly TRBD1 (6 bases). Germline loops: CDR1 MGHRA, CDR2 YSYEKL. The V end was cut by 0 bases, the J end by 0 bases, with 18 bases between. The CDR3 contains 19 residues. CDR3 DNA: TGCGCCAGCAGCCAAGAATTGGCACAGGGAGACTTTAGCAATCAGCCCCAGCATTTT. Its translation is CASSQELAQGDFSNQPQHF.